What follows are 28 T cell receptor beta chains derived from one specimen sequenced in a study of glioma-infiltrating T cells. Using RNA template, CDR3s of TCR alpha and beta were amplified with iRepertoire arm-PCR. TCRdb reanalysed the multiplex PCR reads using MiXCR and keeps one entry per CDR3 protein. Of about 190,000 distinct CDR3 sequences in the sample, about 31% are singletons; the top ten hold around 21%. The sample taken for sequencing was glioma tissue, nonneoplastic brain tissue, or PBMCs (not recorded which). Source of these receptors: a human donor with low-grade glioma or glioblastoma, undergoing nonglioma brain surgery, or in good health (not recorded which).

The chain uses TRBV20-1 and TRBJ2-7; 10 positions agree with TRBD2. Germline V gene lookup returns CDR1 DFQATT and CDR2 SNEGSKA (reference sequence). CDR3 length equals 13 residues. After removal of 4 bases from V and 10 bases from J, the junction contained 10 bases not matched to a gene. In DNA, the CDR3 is TGCAGTGCTACACTAGCGGGGTTCTACGGACAGTACTTC. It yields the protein CSATLAGFYGQYF.

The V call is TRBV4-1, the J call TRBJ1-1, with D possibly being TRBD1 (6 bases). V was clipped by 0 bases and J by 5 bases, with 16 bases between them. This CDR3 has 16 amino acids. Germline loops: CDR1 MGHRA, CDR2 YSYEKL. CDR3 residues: CASSQEVGGARTEAFF. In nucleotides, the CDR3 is TGCGCCAGCAGCCAAGAAGTAGGGGGGGCGCGGACTGAAGCTTTCTTT.

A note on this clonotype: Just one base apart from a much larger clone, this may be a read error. CDR3 coding DNA: TGTGCCGGCAGCACCACAGGGAACTCTGGGGCCAACGTCCTGACTTTC. It codes for CAGSTTGNSGANVLTF. The chain combines TRBV7-2 with TRBJ2-6, with D possibly being TRBD1 (6 bases). This CDR3 comprises 16 residues. The germline V gene has CDR1 SGHTA and CDR2 FQGNSA. The variable domain in full, completed from reference TRBV7-2 and TRBJ2-6, reads GAGVSQSPSNKVTEKGKDVELRCDPISGHTALYWYRQSLGQGLEFLIYFQGNSAPDKSGLPSDRFSAERTGGSVSTLTIQRTQQEDSAVYLCAGSTTGNSGANVLTFGAGSRLTVL.

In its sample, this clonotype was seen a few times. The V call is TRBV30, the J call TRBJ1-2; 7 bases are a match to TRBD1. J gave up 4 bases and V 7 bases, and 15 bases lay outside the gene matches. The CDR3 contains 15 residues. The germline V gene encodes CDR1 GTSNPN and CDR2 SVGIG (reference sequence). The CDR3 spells CASRYLNRGAYGYTF. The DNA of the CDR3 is TGTGCCTCACGATATCTTAACAGGGGAGCCTATGGCTACACCTTC. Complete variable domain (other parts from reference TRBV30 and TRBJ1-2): SQTIHQWPATLVQPVGSPLSLECTVEGTSNPNLYWYRQAAGRGLQLLFYSVGIGQISSEVPQNLSASRPQDRQFILSSKKLLLSDSGFYLCASRYLNRGAYGYTFGSGTRLTVV.

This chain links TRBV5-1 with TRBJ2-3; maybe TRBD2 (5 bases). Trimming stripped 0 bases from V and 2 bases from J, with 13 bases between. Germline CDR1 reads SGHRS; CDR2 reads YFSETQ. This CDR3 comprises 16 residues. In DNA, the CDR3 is TGCGCCAGCAGCTTGGTAGGCCTAGCTTTCACAGATACGCAGTATTTT. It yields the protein CASSLVGLAFTDTQYF.

CDR3 loop: CSATSGRELNEQFF. CDR3 coding DNA: TGCAGTGCTACAAGCGGGAGAGAGTTAAATGAGCAGTTCTTC. The V and J genes are TRBV20-1 and TRBJ2-1, with 8 bases fitting TRBD2. The CDR3 has 14 amino acids. The trim removed 4 bases at V and 7 bases at J, leaving 9 bases unmatched. Germline V gives CDR1 DFQATT, CDR2 SNEGSKA (reference sequence).

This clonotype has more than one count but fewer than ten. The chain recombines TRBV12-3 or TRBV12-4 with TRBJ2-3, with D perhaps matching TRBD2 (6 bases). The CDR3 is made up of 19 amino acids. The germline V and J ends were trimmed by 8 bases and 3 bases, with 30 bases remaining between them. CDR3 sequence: CASGGAVVDPNPGTDTQYF. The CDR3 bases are TGTGCCAGCGGAGGGGCAGTGGTTGACCCCAACCCAGGAACAGATACGCAGTATTTT.

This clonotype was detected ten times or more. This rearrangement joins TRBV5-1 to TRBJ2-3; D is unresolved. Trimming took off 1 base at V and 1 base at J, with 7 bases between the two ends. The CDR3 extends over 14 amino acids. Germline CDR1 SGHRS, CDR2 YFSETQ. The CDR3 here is CASSLPDGTDTQYF. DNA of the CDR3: TGCGCCAGCAGCTTGCCTGACGGCACAGATACGCAGTATTTT.

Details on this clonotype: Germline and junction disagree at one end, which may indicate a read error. In nucleotides, the CDR3 is TGCGCCACCAGCATAGATGGCAGCGGGAACGCAGATACGCAGTATTTT. Translated: CATSIDGSGNADTQYF. The chain links TRBV15 to TRBJ2-3, with 7 bases matching TRBD2. Germline CDR1 and CDR2: LNHNV and YYDKDF (reference sequence). The CDR3 totals 16 residues.

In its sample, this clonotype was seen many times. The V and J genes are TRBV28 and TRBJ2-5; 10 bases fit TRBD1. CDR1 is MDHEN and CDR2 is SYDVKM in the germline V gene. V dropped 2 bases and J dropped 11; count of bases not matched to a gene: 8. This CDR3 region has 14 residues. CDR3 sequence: CASSLARDRGAQYF. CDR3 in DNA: TGTGCCAGCAGTTTAGCCCGGGACAGGGGAGCACAGTACTTC.

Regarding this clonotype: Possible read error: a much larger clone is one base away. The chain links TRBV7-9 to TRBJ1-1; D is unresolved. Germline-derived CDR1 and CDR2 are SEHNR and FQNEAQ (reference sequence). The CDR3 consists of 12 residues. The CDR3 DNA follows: TGTGCCGGCAGCTCTCTAGCCTTTGAAGCTTTCTTT. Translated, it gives CAGSSLAFEAFF.

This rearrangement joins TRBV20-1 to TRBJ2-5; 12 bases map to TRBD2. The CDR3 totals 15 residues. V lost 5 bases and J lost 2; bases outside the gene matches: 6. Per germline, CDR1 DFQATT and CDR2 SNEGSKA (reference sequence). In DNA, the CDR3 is TGCAGTGCTCCCTTTCTAGCGGGAGGGCAAGAGACCCAGTACTTC. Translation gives CSAPFLAGGQETQYF.

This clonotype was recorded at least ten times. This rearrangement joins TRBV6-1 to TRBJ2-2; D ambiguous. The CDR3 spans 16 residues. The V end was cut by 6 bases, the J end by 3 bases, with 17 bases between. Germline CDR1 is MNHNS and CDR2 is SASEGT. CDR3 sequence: CASSRSMGSDTGELFF. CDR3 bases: TGTGCCAGCAGCCGTTCAATGGGTTCGGACACCGGGGAGCTGTTTTTT.

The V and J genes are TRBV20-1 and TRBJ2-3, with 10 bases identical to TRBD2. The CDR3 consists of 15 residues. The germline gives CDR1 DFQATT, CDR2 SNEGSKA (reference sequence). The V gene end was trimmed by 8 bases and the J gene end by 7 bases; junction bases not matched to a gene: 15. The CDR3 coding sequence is TGCAGTAATACCCCCGGAGCGGGGGGGGGAAATACGCAGTATTTT. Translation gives CSNTPGAGGGNTQYF.

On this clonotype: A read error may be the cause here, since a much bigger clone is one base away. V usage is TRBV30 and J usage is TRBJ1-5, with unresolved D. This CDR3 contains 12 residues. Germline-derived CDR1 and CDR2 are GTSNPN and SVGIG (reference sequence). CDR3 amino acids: CACESGNQTQHF. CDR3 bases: TGTGCCTGTGAGAGTGGCAATCAGACCCAGCATTTT. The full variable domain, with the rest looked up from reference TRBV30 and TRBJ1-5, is SQTIHQWPATLVQPVGSPLSLECTVEGTSNPNLYWYRQAAGRGLQLLFYSVGIGQISSEVPQNLSASRPQDRQFILSSKKLLLSDSGFYLCACESGNQTQHFGDGTRLSIL.

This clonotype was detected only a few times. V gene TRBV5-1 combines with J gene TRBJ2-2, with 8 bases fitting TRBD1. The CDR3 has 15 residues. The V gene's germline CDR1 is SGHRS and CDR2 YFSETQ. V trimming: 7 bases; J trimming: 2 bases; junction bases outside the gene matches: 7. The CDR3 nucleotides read TGCGCCAGCGGGGAGACAGGGGCCAACACCGGGGAGCTGTTTTTT. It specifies CASGETGANTGELFF.

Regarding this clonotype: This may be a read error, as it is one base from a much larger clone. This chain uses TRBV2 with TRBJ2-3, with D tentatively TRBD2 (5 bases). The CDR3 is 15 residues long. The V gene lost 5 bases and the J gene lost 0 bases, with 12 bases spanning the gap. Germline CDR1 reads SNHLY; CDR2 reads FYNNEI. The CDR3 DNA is TGTGCCAGCAGTCGACCAGCGGAAAGCACAGATACGCAGTATTTT. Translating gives CASSRPAESTDTQYF.

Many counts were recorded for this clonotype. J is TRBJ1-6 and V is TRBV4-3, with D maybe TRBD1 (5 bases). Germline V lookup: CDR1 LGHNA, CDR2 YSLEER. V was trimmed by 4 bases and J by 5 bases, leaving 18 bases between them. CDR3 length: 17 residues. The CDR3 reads CASSPQHRQTHNSPLHF. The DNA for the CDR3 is TGCGCCAGCAGCCCTCAGCACAGGCAGACCCATAATTCACCCCTCCACTTT.

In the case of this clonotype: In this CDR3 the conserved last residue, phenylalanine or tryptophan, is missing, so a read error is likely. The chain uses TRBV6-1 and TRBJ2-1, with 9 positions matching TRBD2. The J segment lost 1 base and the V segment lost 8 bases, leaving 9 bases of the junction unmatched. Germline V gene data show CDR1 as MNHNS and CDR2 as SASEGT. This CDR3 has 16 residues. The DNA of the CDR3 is TGTGCCAGCCGGACGGCGGGAGGGCCTTCCTACAATGAGCAGTTCCTC. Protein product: CASRTAGGPSYNEQFL.

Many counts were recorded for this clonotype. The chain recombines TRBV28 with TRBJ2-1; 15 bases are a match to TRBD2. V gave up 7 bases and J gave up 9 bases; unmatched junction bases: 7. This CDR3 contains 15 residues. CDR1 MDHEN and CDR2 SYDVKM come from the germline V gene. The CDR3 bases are TGTGCCAGCACGAGGACTAGCGGGAGGGTCGGTGAGCAGTTCTTC. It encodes CASTRTSGRVGEQFF. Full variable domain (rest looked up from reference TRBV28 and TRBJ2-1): DVKVTQSSRYLVKRTGEKVFLECVQDMDHENMFWYRQDPGLGLRLIYFSYDVKMKEKGDIPEGYSVSREKKERFSLILESASTNQTSMYLCASTRTSGRVGEQFFGPGTRLTVL.

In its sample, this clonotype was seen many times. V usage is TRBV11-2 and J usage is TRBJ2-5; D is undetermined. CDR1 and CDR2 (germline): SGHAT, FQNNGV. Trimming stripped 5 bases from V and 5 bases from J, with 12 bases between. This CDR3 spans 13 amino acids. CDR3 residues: CASSPPMAETQYF. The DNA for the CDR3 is TGTGCCAGCAGCCCTCCCATGGCGGAGACCCAGTACTTC.

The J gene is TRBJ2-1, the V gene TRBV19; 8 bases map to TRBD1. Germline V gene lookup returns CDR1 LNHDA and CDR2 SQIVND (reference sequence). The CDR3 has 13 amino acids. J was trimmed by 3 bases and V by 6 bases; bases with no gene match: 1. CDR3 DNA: TGTGCCAGTAGCAGGGGGCTCTACAATGAGCAGTTCTTC. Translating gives CASSRGLYNEQFF.

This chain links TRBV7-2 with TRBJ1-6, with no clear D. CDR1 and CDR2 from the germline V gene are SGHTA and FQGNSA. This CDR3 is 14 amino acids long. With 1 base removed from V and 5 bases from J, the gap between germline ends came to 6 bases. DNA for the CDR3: TGTGCCAGCAGCTTAGTCATCCATAATTCACCCCTCCACTTT. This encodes CASSLVIHNSPLHF.

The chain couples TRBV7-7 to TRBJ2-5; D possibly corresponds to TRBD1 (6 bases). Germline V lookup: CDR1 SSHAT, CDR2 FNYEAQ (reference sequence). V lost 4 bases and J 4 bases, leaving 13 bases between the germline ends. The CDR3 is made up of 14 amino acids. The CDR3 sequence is CASSSGGRAETQYF. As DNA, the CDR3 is TGTGCCAGCAGCTCTGGGGGCCGGGCAGAGACCCAGTACTTC.

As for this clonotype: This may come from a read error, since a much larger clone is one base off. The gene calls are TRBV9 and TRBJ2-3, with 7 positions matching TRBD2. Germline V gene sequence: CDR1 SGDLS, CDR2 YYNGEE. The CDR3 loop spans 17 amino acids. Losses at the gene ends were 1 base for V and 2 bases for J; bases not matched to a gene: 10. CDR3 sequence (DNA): TGTGCCAGCAGCGTATATGGCGGGGGACGGTCCACAGATACGCAGTATTTT. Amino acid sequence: CASSVYGGGRSTDTQYF.

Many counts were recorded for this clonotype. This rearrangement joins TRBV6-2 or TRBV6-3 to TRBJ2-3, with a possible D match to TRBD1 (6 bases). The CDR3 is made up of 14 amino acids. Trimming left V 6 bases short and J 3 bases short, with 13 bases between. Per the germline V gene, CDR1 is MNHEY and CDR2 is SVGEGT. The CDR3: CASRVGQGTDTQYF. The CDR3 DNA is TGTGCCAGCAGGGTCGGGCAGGGGACAGATACGCAGTATTTT.

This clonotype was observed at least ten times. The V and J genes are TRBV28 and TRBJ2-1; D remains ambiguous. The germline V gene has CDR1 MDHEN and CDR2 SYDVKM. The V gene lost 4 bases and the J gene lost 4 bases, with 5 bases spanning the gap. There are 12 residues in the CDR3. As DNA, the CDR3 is TGTGCCAGCAGTTGGGAATACAATGAGCAGTTCTTC. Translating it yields CASSWEYNEQFF.

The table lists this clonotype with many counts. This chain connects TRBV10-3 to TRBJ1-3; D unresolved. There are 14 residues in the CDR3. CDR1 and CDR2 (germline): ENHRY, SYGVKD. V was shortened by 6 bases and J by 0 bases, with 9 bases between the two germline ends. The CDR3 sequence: CAIRSDSSGNTIYF. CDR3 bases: TGTGCCATCAGATCGGATAGCTCTGGAAACACCATATATTTT.